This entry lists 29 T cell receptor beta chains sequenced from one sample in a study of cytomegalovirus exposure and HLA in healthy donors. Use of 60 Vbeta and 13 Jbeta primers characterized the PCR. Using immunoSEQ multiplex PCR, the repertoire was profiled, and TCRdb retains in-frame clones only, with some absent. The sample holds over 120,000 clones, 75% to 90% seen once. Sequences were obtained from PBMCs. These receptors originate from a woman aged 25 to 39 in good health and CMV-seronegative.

CDR3 residues: CSVEDVGAWSTEAFF. The CDR3 DNA reads as TGCAGCGTTGAAGATGTGGGGGCTTGGAGCACTGAAGCTTTCTTT. This rearrangement joins TRBV29-1 to TRBJ1-1, with D tentatively TRBD1 (6 bases). Deletions cut 0 bases from V and 4 bases from J, with 15 bases between. The CDR3 extends over 15 amino acids. CDR1 and CDR2 from the germline V gene are SQVTM and ANQGSEA.

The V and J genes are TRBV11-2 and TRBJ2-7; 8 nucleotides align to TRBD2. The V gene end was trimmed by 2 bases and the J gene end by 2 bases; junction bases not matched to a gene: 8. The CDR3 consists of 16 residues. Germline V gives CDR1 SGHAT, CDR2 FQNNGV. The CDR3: CASSLLGGGNTYEQYF. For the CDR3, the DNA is TGTGCCAGCAGCTTATTGGGCGGGGGGAACACCTACGAGCAGTACTTC.

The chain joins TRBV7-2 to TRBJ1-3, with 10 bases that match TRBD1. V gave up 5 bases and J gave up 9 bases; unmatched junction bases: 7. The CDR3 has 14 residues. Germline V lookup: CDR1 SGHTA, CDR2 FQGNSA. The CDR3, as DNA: TGTGCCAGCAGCCCCGGGACAGGGGTTACCACCATATATTTT. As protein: CASSPGTGVTTIYF.

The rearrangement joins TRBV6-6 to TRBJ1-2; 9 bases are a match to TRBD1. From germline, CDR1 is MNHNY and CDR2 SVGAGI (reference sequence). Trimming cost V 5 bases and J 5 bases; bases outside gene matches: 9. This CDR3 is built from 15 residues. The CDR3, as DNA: TGTGCCAGCAGTCCGGACCGGGACAGGGTGTATGGCTACACCTTC. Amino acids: CASSPDRDRVYGYTF.

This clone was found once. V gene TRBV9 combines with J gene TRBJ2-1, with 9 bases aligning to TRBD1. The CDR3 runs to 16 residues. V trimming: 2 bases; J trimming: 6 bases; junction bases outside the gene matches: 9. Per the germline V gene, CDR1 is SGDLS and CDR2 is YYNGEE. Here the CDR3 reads CASSVSGTGWFNEQFF. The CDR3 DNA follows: TGTGCCAGCAGCGTCTCCGGGACAGGGTGGTTCAATGAGCAGTTCTTC.

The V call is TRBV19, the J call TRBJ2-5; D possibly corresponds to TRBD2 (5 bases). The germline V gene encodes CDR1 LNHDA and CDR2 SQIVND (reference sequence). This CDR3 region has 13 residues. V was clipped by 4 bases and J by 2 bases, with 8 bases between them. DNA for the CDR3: TGTGCCAGTAGTAGCGGACTTCAAGAGACCCAGTACTTC. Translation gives CASSSGLQETQYF.

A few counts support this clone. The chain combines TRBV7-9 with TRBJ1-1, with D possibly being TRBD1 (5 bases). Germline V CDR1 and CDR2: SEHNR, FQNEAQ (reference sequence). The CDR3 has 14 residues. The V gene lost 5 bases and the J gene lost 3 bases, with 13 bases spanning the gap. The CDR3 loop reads CASSHGRADTEAFF. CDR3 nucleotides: TGTGCCAGCAGCCATGGCAGGGCGGACACTGAAGCTTTCTTT.

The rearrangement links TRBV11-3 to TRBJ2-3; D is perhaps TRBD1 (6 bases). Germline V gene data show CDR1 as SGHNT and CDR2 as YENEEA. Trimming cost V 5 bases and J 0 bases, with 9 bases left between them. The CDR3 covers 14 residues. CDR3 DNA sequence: TGTGCCAGCAGCCTTGGACAGAGCACAGATACGCAGTATTTT. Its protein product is CASSLGQSTDTQYF. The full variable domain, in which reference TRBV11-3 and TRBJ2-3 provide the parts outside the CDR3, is EAGVVQSPRYKIIEKKQPVAFWCNPISGHNTLYWYLQNLGQGPELLIRYENEEAVDDSQLPKDRFSAERLKGVDSTLKIQPAELGDSAVYLCASSLGQSTDTQYFGPGTRLTVL.

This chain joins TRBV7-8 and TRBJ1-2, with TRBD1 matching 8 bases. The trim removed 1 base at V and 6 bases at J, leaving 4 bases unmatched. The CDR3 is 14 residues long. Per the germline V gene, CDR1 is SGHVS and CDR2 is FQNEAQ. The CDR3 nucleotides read TGTGCCAGCAGCTTAGTGTCAGGGGGCGATGGCTACACCTTC. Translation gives CASSLVSGGDGYTF. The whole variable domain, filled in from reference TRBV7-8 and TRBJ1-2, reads GAGVSQSPRYKVAKRGQDVALRCDPISGHVSLFWYQQALGQGPEFLTYFQNEAQLDKSGLPSDRFFAERPEGSVSTLKIQRTQQEDSAVYLCASSLVSGGDGYTFGSGTRLTVV.

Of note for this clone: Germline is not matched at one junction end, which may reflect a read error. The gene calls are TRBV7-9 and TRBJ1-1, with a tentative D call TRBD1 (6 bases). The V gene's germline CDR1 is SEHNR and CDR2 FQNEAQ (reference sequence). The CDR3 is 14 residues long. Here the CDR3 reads CSSSLQGGYTEAFF. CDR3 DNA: TGTTCCAGCAGCCTACAGGGAGGGTACACTGAAGCTTTCTTT.

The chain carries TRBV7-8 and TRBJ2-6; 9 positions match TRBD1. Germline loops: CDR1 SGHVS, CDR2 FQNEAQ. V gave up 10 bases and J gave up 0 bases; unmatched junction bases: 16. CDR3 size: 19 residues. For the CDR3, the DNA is TGTGCCACCCTACAGGGGGCAGGCGGAATACACTCTGGGGCCAACGTCCTGACTTTC. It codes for CATLQGAGGIHSGANVLTF.

DNA of the CDR3: TGTGCCACCAGCAGAGTTCCAAACTATGGCTACACCTTC. It yields the protein CATSRVPNYGYTF. The rearrangement links TRBV15 to TRBJ1-2; no definite D call. The CDR3 contains 13 residues. The germline V gene has CDR1 LNHNV and CDR2 YYDKDF (reference sequence). The V end lost 1 base, the J end lost 2 bases, and 5 bases lay between the germline ends. The full variable domain, completed using reference TRBV15 and TRBJ1-2, is DAMVIQNPRYQVTQFGKPVTLSCSQTLNHNVMYWYQQKSSQAPKLLFHYYDKDFNNEADTPDNFQSRRPNTSFCFLDIRSPGLGDTAMYLCATSRVPNYGYTFGSGTRLTVV.

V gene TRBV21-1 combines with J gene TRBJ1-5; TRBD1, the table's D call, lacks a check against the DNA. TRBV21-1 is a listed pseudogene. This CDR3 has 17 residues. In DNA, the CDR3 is TGTGCCAGCAGCAAAGGGCCTCGGGGACAAGGCAATCAGCCCCAGCATTTT. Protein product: CASSKGPRGQGNQPQHF.

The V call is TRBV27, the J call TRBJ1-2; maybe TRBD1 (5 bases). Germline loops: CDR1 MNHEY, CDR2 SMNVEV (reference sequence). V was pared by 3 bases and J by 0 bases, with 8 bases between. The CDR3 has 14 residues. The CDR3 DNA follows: TGTGCCAGCAGTTTGGGGGGGACTAACTATGGCTACACCTTC. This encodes CASSLGGTNYGYTF.

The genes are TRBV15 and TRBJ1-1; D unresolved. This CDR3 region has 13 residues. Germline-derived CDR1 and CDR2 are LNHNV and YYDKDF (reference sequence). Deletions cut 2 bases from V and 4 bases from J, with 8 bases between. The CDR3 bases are TGTGCCACCAGCAGACAACTCTCCACTGAAGCTTTCTTT. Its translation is CATSRQLSTEAFF. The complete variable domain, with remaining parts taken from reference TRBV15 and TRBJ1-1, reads DAMVIQNPRYQVTQFGKPVTLSCSQTLNHNVMYWYQQKSSQAPKLLFHYYDKDFNNEADTPDNFQSRRPNTSFCFLDIRSPGLGDTAMYLCATSRQLSTEAFFGQGTRLTVV.

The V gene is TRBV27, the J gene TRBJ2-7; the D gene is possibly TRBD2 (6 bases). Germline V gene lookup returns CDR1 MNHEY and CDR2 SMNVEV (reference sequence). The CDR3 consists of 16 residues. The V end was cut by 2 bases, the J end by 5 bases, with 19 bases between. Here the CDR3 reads CASSLGAGRVVDEQYF. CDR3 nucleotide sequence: TGTGCCAGCAGTTTAGGGGCGGGACGCGTCGTAGACGAGCAGTACTTC.

For the CDR3, the DNA is TGCGCCAGCATCAGCGCTAGGAACACTGAAGCTTTCTTT. This codes for CASISARNTEAFF. The rearrangement joins TRBV10-2 to TRBJ1-1; D unresolved. Trimming took off 7 bases at V and 1 base at J, with 10 bases between the two ends. Germline CDR1 WSHSY, CDR2 SAAADI. The CDR3 is 13 residues long.

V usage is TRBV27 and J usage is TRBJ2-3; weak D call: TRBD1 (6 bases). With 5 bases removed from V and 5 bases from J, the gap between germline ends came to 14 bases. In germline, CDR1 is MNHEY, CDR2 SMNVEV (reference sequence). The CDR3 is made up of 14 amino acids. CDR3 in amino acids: CASSPWTERDTQYF. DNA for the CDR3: TGTGCCAGCAGTCCGTGGACAGAGCGAGATACGCAGTATTTT.

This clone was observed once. CDR3 DNA: TGTGCCAGCAGCTTAGAGTCCGGGGTCCTCTTCAATGAGCAGTTCTTC. This gives the protein CASSLESGVLFNEQFF. The rearrangement joins TRBV7-2 to TRBJ2-1, with D perhaps TRBD2 (5 bases). Looked up from germline, CDR1 is SGHTA and CDR2 is FQGNSA. The CDR3 runs 16 residues. V dropped 1 base and J dropped 6 bases, with 16 bases sitting between them.

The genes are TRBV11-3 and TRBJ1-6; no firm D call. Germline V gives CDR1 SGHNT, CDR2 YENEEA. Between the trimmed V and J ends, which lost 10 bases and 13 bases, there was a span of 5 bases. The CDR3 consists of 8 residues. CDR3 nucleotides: TGTGCCATAATTCCCCTCCACTTT. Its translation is CAIIPLHF.

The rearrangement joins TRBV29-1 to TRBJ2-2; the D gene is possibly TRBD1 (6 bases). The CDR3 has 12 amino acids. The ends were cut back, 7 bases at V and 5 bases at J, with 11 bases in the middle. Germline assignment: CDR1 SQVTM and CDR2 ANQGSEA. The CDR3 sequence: CSGGTGTGELFF. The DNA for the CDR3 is TGCAGCGGCGGAACAGGGACCGGGGAGCTGTTTTTT.

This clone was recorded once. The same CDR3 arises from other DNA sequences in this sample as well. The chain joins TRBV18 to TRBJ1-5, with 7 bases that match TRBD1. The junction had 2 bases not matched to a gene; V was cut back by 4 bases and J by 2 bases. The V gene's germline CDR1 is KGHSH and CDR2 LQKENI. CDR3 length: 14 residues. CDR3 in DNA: TGTGCCAGCTCACGAACAGGGGGCAATCAGCCCCAGCATTTT. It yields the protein CASSRTGGNQPQHF.

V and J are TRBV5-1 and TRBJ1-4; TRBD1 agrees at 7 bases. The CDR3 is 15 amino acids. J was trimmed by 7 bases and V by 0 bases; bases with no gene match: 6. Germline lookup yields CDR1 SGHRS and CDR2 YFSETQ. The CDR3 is CASSLEGGAGEKLFF. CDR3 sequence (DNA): TGCGCCAGCAGCTTGGAAGGGGGCGCCGGTGAAAAACTGTTTTTT.

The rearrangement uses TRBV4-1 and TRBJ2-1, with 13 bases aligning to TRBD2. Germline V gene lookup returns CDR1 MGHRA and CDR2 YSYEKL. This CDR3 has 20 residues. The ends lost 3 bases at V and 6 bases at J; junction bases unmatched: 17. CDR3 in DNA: TGCGCCAGCAGCCACCCGGGCCGGACTAGCGGGAGTTATATGGGCAATGAGCAGTTCTTC. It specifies CASSHPGRTSGSYMGNEQFF.

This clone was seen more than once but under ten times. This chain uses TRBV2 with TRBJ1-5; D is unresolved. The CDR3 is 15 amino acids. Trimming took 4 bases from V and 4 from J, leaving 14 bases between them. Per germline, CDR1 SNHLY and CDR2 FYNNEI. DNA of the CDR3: TGTGCCAGCAGTGTTTCGGGGAACGGGAATCAGCCCCAGCATTTT. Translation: CASSVSGNGNQPQHF. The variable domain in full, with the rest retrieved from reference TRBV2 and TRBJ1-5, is EPEVTQTPSHQVTQMGQEVILRCVPISNHLYFYWYRQILGQKVEFLVSFYNNEISEKSEIFDDQFSVERPDGSNFTLKIRSTKLEDSAMYFCASSVSGNGNQPQHFGDGTRLSIL.

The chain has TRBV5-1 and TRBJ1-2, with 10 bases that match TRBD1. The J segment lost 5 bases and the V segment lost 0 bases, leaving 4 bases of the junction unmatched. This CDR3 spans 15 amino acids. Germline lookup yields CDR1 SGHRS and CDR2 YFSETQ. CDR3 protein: CASSLVGQGPYGYTF. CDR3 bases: TGCGCCAGCAGCTTGGTGGGACAGGGGCCATATGGCTACACCTTC.

The CDR3 DNA reads TGTGCCAGCAGTTTAGGGCCGAGTCAGCCCCAGCATTTT. This encodes CASSLGPSQPQHF. This rearrangement joins TRBV27 to TRBJ1-5; no clear D. CDR1 and CDR2 (germline): MNHEY, SMNVEV (reference sequence). The V end lost 2 bases, the J end lost 6 bases, and 8 bases lay between the germline ends. This CDR3 comprises 13 residues.

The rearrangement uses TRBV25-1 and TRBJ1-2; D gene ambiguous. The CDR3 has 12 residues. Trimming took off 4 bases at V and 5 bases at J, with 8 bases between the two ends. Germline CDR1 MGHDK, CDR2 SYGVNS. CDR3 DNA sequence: TGTGCCAGCAGTGCTCGTCTATATGGCTACACCTTC. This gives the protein CASSARLYGYTF.

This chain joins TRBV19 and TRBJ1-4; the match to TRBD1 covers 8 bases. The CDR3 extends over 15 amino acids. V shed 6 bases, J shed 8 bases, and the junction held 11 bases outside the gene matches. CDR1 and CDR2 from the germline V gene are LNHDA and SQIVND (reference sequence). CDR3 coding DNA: TGTGCCAGTAGGCTGGGACAGGCCTCTAGCGAAAAACTGTTTTTT. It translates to CASRLGQASSEKLFF.